One T cell receptor (beta chain) is described in this entry. The antigen is unknown. Profiled with immunoSEQ multiplex PCR; TCRdb holds only in-frame clones, not every one. The table lists 2 million to 2.5 million clones, over 85% of them singletons. Germline lookup yields CDR1 LNHDA and CDR2 SQIVND (reference sequence). The CDR3 sequence is 19 residues long. Trimming pared 2 bases from V and 2 bases from J, leaving 22 bases between. This entry belongs to a study of shared clonotypes between healthy human individuals. Study-wide findings and caveats: Sampling covered nothing but blood. Tissue TCR repertoires likely differ from those found in blood.

The sample taken for sequencing was naive CD4+ T cells from PBMCs. This sample's subset: CD45RA+ positively selected. This clonotype was obtained from a man in his late teens or twenties in good health. Some clones in this sample may be carry-over from other donors' samples. V and J are TRBV19 and TRBJ1-5; possible D gene TRBD1, 6 bases. The CDR3 bases are TGTGCCAGTAGTATAATGGGCAGGGGCCTAATGAAGGGCAATCAGCCCCAGCATTTT. This translates into CASSIMGRGLMKGNQPQHF.